This entry lists 13 T cell receptor beta chains sequenced from one sample in a study of vaccination and CD4 T cells after COVID-19. Their antigen targets remain unknown. Treatment described: roughly ten-day PBMC culture with coronavirus spike peptide pools or control peptides (ViraFEST assay). Scientists ran DNA taken from cultured CD4+ T cells through the Oncomine TCR Beta short-read assay for sequencing. From the PCR reads, TCRdb called clonotypes with MiXCR, one entry per CDR3 protein. Of 15,000 to 20,000 distinct CDR3 sequences in the sample, roughly two fifths were seen once. Specimen: CD4+ T cells from blood, cultured in vitro. These receptors were taken from a human donor who had recovered from COVID-19.

The chain has TRBV12-3 or TRBV12-4 and TRBJ2-1; tentative D call: TRBD1 (5 bases). The V and J ends lost 7 bases and 1 base respectively, with 11 bases between them. This CDR3 spans 14 amino acids. CDR3 DNA sequence: TGTGCCAGCACTAAGGCAGGGTCCTACAATGAGCAGTTCTTC. Its translation: CASTKAGSYNEQFF.

The chain uses TRBV27 and TRBJ1-4, with 8 bases fitting TRBD1. V shed 5 bases and J 0 bases; nucleotides not matched to a gene: 14. Germline CDR1 MNHEY, CDR2 SMNVEV (reference sequence). This CDR3 is built from 19 residues. CDR3 in amino acids: CASSRYLGTGRTTNEKLFF. CDR3 DNA: TGTGCCAGCAGTCGCTACCTCGGGACAGGACGAACAACTAATGAAAAACTGTTTTTT.

CDR3 residues: CASAKGSGSTDTQYF. The CDR3 nucleotides are TGTGCCAGCGCGAAAGGCAGCGGCAGCACAGATACGCAGTATTTT. This sequence joins TRBV10-3 and TRBJ2-3, with D tentatively TRBD2 (5 bases). Germline values: CDR1 ENHRY, CDR2 SYGVKD. CDR3 length equals 15 residues. The ends were cut back, 10 bases at V and 0 bases at J, with 17 bases in the middle.

This clonotype was seen more than once but under ten times. The chain is built from TRBV28 and TRBJ2-3; no firm D call. Germline V gene lookup returns CDR1 MDHEN and CDR2 SYDVKM. The CDR3 sequence is 11 residues long. The ends were cut back, 7 bases at V and 4 bases at J, with 6 bases in the middle. CDR3 nucleotides: TGTGCCAGCATTGTAGCAGATACGCAGTATTTT. Protein product: CASIVADTQYF.

In this sample, this clonotype turned up a few times. The gene calls are TRBV7-9 and TRBJ2-5; D may be TRBD2 (6 bases). CDR1 and CDR2 (germline): SEHNR, FQNEAQ (reference sequence). Trimming pared 2 bases from V and 5 bases from J, leaving 15 bases between. The CDR3 is 15 residues long. CDR3 sequence reads: CASSLLRSSEETQYF. CDR3 bases: TGTGCCAGCAGCTTACTCCGGTCTAGCGAGGAGACCCAGTACTTC.

The genes are TRBV2 and TRBJ2-1; possibly TRBD1 for D (5 bases). This CDR3 is built from 14 residues. V was clipped by 9 bases and J by 2 bases, with 14 bases between them. The germline gives CDR1 SNHLY, CDR2 FYNNEI. The CDR3 DNA reads TGTGCCAGTCTGTGGCAGGGTCCCTACAATGAGCAGTTCTTC. Protein product: CASLWQGPYNEQFF.

The chain is built from TRBV12-3 or TRBV12-4 and TRBJ2-7; perhaps TRBD2 as D (5 bases). The CDR3 totals 16 residues. Deletions cut 0 bases from V and 0 bases from J, with 12 bases between. CDR3 sequence reads: CASSLAEDESSYEQYF. The CDR3 DNA reads TGTGCCAGCAGTTTAGCGGAGGACGAGAGCTCCTACGAGCAGTACTTC.

The chain recombines TRBV28 with TRBJ2-5; D might be TRBD2 (6 bases). This CDR3 spans 14 amino acids. Germline V gene sequence: CDR1 MDHEN, CDR2 SYDVKM. V was clipped by 2 bases and J by 5 bases, with 12 bases between them. The CDR3 protein is CASSLGGRRETQYF. The CDR3 DNA reads as TGTGCCAGCAGTTTAGGGGGGAGGAGGGAGACCCAGTACTTC.

This chain joins TRBV2 and TRBJ1-2, with 11 nucleotides matching TRBD1. The CDR3 loop spans 16 amino acids. Per germline, CDR1 SNHLY and CDR2 FYNNEI. V lost 5 bases to trimming and J lost 2 bases; unmatched junction nucleotides: 7. The CDR3 sequence is CASSPGQGEPNYGYTF. In DNA, the CDR3 is TGTGCCAGCAGTCCGGGACAGGGGGAACCGAACTATGGCTACACCTTC.

The chain has TRBV11-2 and TRBJ2-7; D not resolved. Trimming shortened V by 0 bases and J by 9 bases, and 12 bases separated the two germline ends. Germline-derived CDR1 and CDR2 are SGHAT and FQNNGV. The CDR3 covers 13 residues. The CDR3 DNA sequence: TGTGCCAGCAGCTTAGAGCCCCGGACCGTGCAGTACTTC. This gives the protein CASSLEPRTVQYF.

The chain is built from TRBV10-2 and TRBJ1-1, with D unclear. V lost 4 bases and J 2 bases, leaving 5 bases between the germline ends. The CDR3 runs to 12 residues. Germline V gene lookup returns CDR1 WSHSY and CDR2 SAAADI. CDR3 sequence reads: CASSVSNTEAFF. The CDR3 region has the DNA TGCGCCAGCAGTGTCAGCAACACTGAAGCTTTCTTT.

This clonotype has more than one count but fewer than ten. The rearrangement uses TRBV20-1 and TRBJ2-3; the match to TRBD2 covers 11 bases. CDR3 length: 18 amino acids. The J segment lost 4 bases and the V segment lost 0 bases, leaving 12 bases of the junction unmatched. The germline V gene has CDR1 DFQATT and CDR2 SNEGSKA (reference sequence). In nucleotides, the CDR3 is TGCAGTGCTAGAGATCGGATAGCGGGGGGGCGCATGCCAGATACGCAGTATTTT. It translates to CSARDRIAGGRMPDTQYF.

The CDR3 sequence is CASSTIQVQETQYF. The CDR3 DNA sequence: TGTGCCAGCAGTACCATACAGGTCCAAGAGACCCAGTACTTC. The chain employs TRBV2 and TRBJ2-5, with D possibly being TRBD1 (5 bases). There are 14 residues in the CDR3. Germline loops: CDR1 SNHLY, CDR2 FYNNEI. V gave up 5 bases and J gave up 1 base, with 11 bases separating them. Looking up the rest from reference TRBV2 and TRBJ2-5 gives the full variable domain: EPEVTQTPSHQVTQMGQEVILRCVPISNHLYFYWYRQILGQKVEFLVSFYNNEISEKSEIFDDQFSVERPDGSNFTLKIRSTKLEDSAMYFCASSTIQVQETQYFGPGTRLLVL.